This TCR beta chain was sequenced in a study of T-cell reconstitution after alpha-beta-depleted transplantation in children. Study observations and caveats: Fresh T-cell production supplied most of the T-cell counts and diversity seen one year after transplant. From surviving recipient T cells and thymic progenitors came the high day-60 TCRbeta diversity observed in some patients. By about two months after transplant, alpha-beta T cells reportedly arose from several hundred graft clones that had expanded.

This clonotype has at least ten counts. Its antigen remains unknown. V lost 0 bases and J 6 bases, leaving 14 bases between the germline ends. The CDR3 runs 14 residues. CDR1 and CDR2 (germline): SQVTM, ANQGSEA. As it was prepared, the TCRbeta library received unique molecular identifiers. TCRdb re-called the PCR reads through MiXCR, storing one row per CDR3 protein. The data show about 300,000 distinct CDR3 sequences, 7.5% to 9% seen once. The rearrangement joins TRBV29-1 to TRBJ1-2; D gene unclear. Sequencing used peripheral blood, obtained 360 days after TCRalphabeta/CD19-depleted stem cell transplant. This TCR was recovered from a female patient between 2 and 10 years old who had a stem cell transplant for Fanconi anemia, so the T cells may come from the graft donor. CDR3 sequence (DNA): TGCAGCGTTGAAGACGGGCTGGGTACGCATGGCTACACCTTC. Translation: CSVEDGLGTHGYTF.